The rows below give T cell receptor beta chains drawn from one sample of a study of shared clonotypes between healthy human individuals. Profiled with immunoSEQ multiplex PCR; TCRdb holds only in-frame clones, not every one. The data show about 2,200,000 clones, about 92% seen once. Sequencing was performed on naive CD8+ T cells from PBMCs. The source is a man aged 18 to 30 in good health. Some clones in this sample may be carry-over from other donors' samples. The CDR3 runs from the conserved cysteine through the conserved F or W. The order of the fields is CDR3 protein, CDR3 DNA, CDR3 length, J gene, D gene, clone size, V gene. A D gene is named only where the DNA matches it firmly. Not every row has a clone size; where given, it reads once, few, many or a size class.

CDR3: CASSLTGVEQYF
DNA: TGTGCCAGCAGTCTTACAGGGGTCGAGCAGTACTTC
length: 12
J: TRBJ2-7
D: TRBD1
size: -
V: TRBV27

CDR3: CASSYPRRGDPSYEQYF
DNA: TGTGCCAGCAGTTACCCCCGAAGGGGAGATCCCTCCTACGAGCAGTACTTC
length: 17
J: TRBJ2-7
D: -
size: -
V: TRBV28

CDR3: CASSYSLSTSHEQYF
DNA: TGTGCCAGCAGTTACTCGCTTTCGACTAGCCACGAGCAGTACTTC
length: 15
J: TRBJ2-7
D: TRBD2
size: -
V: TRBV6-5

CDR3: CASSSLMTVKGGYTF
DNA: TGTGCCAGCAGCTCATTGATGACAGTAAAGGGTGGCTACACCTTC
length: 15
J: TRBJ1-2
D: -
size: -
V: TRBV13

CDR3: CASSELILAGTGELFF
DNA: TGTGCCAGCAGTGAATTAATCCTGGCGGGAACCGGGGAGCTGTTTTTT
length: 16
J: TRBJ2-2
D: -
size: -
V: TRBV2

CDR3: CASSLWGRGSDMNTEAFF
DNA: TGTGCCAGCAGCTTATGGGGCAGGGGGTCCGACATGAACACTGAAGCTTTCTTT
length: 18
J: TRBJ1-1
D: TRBD1
size: -
V: TRBV7-9

CDR3: CSVEVRSYNEQFF
DNA: TGCAGCGTTGAGGTTAGGTCCTACAATGAGCAGTTCTTC
length: 13
J: TRBJ2-1
D: -
size: -
V: TRBV29-1

CDR3: CASSLTSGRSSYNEQFF
DNA: TGTGCCAGCAGCTTAACTAGCGGGAGGTCTTCCTACAATGAGCAGTTCTTC
length: 17
J: TRBJ2-1
D: TRBD2
size: -
V: TRBV11-3

CDR3: CASRPAQQDYEQYF
DNA: TGTGCCAGTAGACCCGCCCAACAGGACTACGAGCAGTACTTC
length: 14
J: TRBJ2-7
D: -
size: -
V: TRBV19

CDR3: CASSPNYPRNEQFF
DNA: TGTGCCAGCAGCCCGAACTACCCGAGGAATGAGCAGTTCTTC
length: 14
J: TRBJ2-1
D: -
size: once
V: TRBV11-2

CDR3: CASSLRGRNQPQHF
DNA: TGTGCCAGCAGTTTAAGGGGGCGGAATCAGCCCCAGCATTTT
length: 14
J: TRBJ1-5
D: TRBD1
size: -
V: TRBV28

CDR3: CASSLQGLSEQYF
DNA: TGTGCCAGCAGTTTACAGGGATTGTCCGAGCAGTACTTC
length: 13
J: TRBJ2-7
D: -
size: -
V: TRBV28

CDR3: CASSPRTSSSYNEQFF
DNA: TGTGCCAGCAGCCCCCGAACAAGCAGCTCCTACAATGAGCAGTTCTTC
length: 16
J: TRBJ2-1
D: -
size: once
V: TRBV7-6

CDR3: CASEGPGTVYSGELFF
DNA: TGTGCCAGTGAGGGACCCGGGACAGTGTATTCCGGGGAGCTGTTTTTT
length: 16
J: TRBJ2-2
D: TRBD1
size: few
V: TRBV19

CDR3: CASNVAGEAGGQFF
DNA: TGTGCCAGCAACGTAGCGGGAGAGGCGGGGGGCCAGTTCTTC
length: 14
J: TRBJ2-1
D: TRBD2
size: -
V: TRBV27

CDR3: CASSVATGSEAFF
DNA: TGTGCCAGCAGCGTAGCTACAGGGAGTGAAGCTTTCTTT
length: 13
J: TRBJ1-1
D: -
size: -
V: TRBV9

CDR3: CAISETSLVTDTQYF
DNA: TGTGCCATCAGTGAGACTAGCCTAGTCACAGATACGCAGTATTTT
length: 15
J: TRBJ2-3
D: -
size: -
V: TRBV10-3

CDR3: CASSLGGLGFGELFF
DNA: TGTGCCAGCAGCTTAGGGGGTCTGGGTTTCGGGGAGCTGTTTTTT
length: 15
J: TRBJ2-2
D: -
size: -
V: TRBV11-3

CDR3: CATSLYRGSAYEQYF
DNA: TGTGCCACCAGTCTTTACAGAGGTTCAGCCTACGAGCAGTACTTC
length: 15
J: TRBJ2-7
D: -
size: -
V: TRBV15

CDR3: CASSLDPGQGVINIQYF
DNA: TGTGCCAGCAGCTTAGATCCCGGACAGGGAGTCATAAACATTCAGTACTTC
length: 17
J: TRBJ2-4
D: TRBD1
size: -
V: TRBV11-2

CDR3: CASSAFRGVEPQHF
DNA: TGTGCCAGCAGTGCTTTTCGGGGGGTGGAGCCCCAGCATTTT
length: 14
J: TRBJ1-5
D: -
size: -
V: TRBV27

CDR3: CASMKHRGPDTQYF
DNA: TGTGCCAGCATGAAGCACAGGGGGCCAGATACGCAGTATTTT
length: 14
J: TRBJ2-3
D: TRBD1
size: -
V: TRBV5-6

CDR3: CASSEKLAGIPTGELFF
DNA: TGTGCCAGCAGCGAAAAGCTAGCGGGAATCCCCACCGGGGAGCTGTTTTTT
length: 17
J: TRBJ2-2
D: TRBD2
size: -
V: TRBV9

CDR3: CASSLYMVASGFTDTQYF
DNA: TGCGCCAGCAGCTTGTATATGGTGGCTAGCGGCTTCACAGATACGCAGTATTTT
length: 18
J: TRBJ2-3
D: TRBD2
size: -
V: TRBV5-1

CDR3: CASSASGRLYEQYF
DNA: TGTGCCAGCAGCGCTAGCGGGAGGTTATACGAGCAGTACTTC
length: 14
J: TRBJ2-7
D: TRBD2
size: -
V: TRBV6-5

CDR3: CASTHRDTNAPETQYF
DNA: TGCGCCAGTACCCACCGGGACACCAACGCCCCGGAGACCCAGTACTTC
length: 16
J: TRBJ2-5
D: -
size: -
V: TRBV10-1

CDR3: CASTLLGPDTEAFF
DNA: TGTGCCAGCACTTTACTAGGGCCGGACACTGAAGCTTTCTTT
length: 14
J: TRBJ1-1
D: -
size: -
V: TRBV28

CDR3: CASSIHRDTPNTGELFF
DNA: TGTGCCAGCAGCATACATCGGGACACCCCGAACACCGGGGAGCTGTTTTTT
length: 17
J: TRBJ2-2
D: -
size: -
V: TRBV9

CDR3: CASSLRTYGYTF
DNA: TGTGCCAGCAGCTTGAGGACTTATGGCTACACCTTC
length: 12
J: TRBJ1-2
D: -
size: few
V: TRBV5-6

CDR3: CASSGTRGTGELFF
DNA: TGTGCCAGCAGTGGGACTAGGGGGACCGGGGAGCTGTTTTTT
length: 14
J: TRBJ2-2
D: TRBD2
size: -
V: TRBV6-5

CDR3: CASSPWTGGANTIYF
DNA: TGTGCCAGCAGCCCGTGGACAGGGGGCGCAAACACCATATATTTT
length: 15
J: TRBJ1-3
D: TRBD1
size: -
V: TRBV7-2

CDR3: CASSHGQDSNTGELFF
DNA: TGTGCCAGCAGCCATGGACAGGATTCGAACACCGGGGAGCTGTTTTTT
length: 16
J: TRBJ2-2
D: TRBD1
size: -
V: TRBV4-2

CDR3: CASSGLLAGLSYNEQFF
DNA: TGCGCCAGCAGTGGGTTGCTAGCGGGGTTGTCCTACAATGAGCAGTTCTTC
length: 17
J: TRBJ2-1
D: TRBD2
size: -
V: TRBV10-1

CDR3: CASSIGSYNEQFF
DNA: TGTGCCAGTAGTATCGGCAGCTACAATGAGCAGTTCTTC
length: 13
J: TRBJ2-1
D: -
size: -
V: TRBV19

CDR3: CASSPLHSSYEQYF
DNA: TGTGCCAGCAGCCCCTTACATTCTAGCTACGAGCAGTACTTC
length: 14
J: TRBJ2-7
D: -
size: -
V: TRBV4-2

CDR3: CASTRGQGARVNEQFF
DNA: TGCGCCAGCACCAGGGGACAGGGGGCCAGAGTCAATGAGCAGTTCTTC
length: 16
J: TRBJ2-1
D: TRBD1
size: -
V: TRBV4-1

CDR3: CASRSSGPSYEQYF
DNA: TGTGCCAGCAGATCCTCGGGACCTTCCTACGAGCAGTACTTC
length: 14
J: TRBJ2-7
D: -
size: -
V: TRBV27

CDR3: CASSLGTGTNSPLHF
DNA: TGTGCCAGCAGTTTAGGGACAGGGACAAATTCACCCCTCCACTTT
length: 15
J: TRBJ1-6
D: TRBD1
size: -
V: TRBV28

CDR3: CASSPTGRNQPQHF
DNA: TGTGCCAGCAGCCCGACAGGGCGCAATCAGCCCCAGCATTTT
length: 14
J: TRBJ1-5
D: TRBD1
size: -
V: TRBV7-2

CDR3: CASKGIGTNEKLFF
DNA: TGCGCCAGCAAGGGGATAGGAACTAATGAAAAACTGTTTTTT
length: 14
J: TRBJ1-4
D: -
size: -
V: TRBV4-1

CDR3: CASSFSAGEDTQYF
DNA: TGTGCCAGTAGCTTCTCAGCGGGAGAAGATACGCAGTATTTT
length: 14
J: TRBJ2-3
D: TRBD2
size: once
V: TRBV19